This TCR beta chain was documented in a study of blood T cells in healthy people across ages (dated by TCRdb to about 2015). About the study as a whole: Template switching captured roughly one uniquely barcoded TCR beta cDNA molecule per two T cells in model experiments. The donors were split into four age groups: young (average 16 years), middle-aged (nearly 40), aged (more than 60) and long-lived (over 80). The study measured age-related changes in TCR beta repertoire diversity using deep sequencing normalized with unique cDNA molecular identifiers. The study analyzed two additional independent replicas of 1 million unique cDNA reads from the same blood draw for two donors, one aged 18 to 29 and one aged 80 or older. To avoid experimental bias, donors of different ages were spread randomly across the sequencing lanes.

Details on this clonotype: What this receptor recognizes is not known. Per-base qualities were not stored, and no clone one base away is much larger.

The receptor library was made with 5' RACE. The listed sequencing device is Illumina HiSeq 2500. A second PCR of about 6 to 11 cycles was performed with a sample-barcoded 5' primer and a J-beta primer mix. A template-switch 5' adaptor carrying 12 random nucleotides introduced a unique molecular identifier onto each TCR beta cDNA molecule. Each sample yielded at least 2.5 million CDR3-containing paired-end reads. First-strand cDNA was synthesized from all RNA with the Mint cDNA synthesis kit, primed by a TRBC-specific oligonucleotide. Following uracil-DNA glycosylase treatment, a first 18-cycle PCR with universal primers M1SS and BC2_uni_R was performed on all cDNA. Under the source paper's analysis protocol: For normalization, 1 million high-quality reads, each with a distinct molecular identifier, were randomly selected from each sample. Reads with shared molecular identifiers were discarded instead of being binned into consensus sequences. MiTCR, set to a Q25 quality threshold and the strictest error-elimination algorithm, was used for CDR3 identification, clonotype clustering and error correction. A nonparametric unseen species model with Euler transformation was used to estimate a lower bound on total TCR beta diversity. TCRdb passed the public sequencing reads through fastp at Q25 and MiXCR, retaining productive beta sequences. One record per CDR3 amino acid sequence lists the most common genes and DNA. The V and J calls come from TCRdb's annotation, not from the publication. The sample table holds about 1 million distinct CDR3 sequences, of which 40% to 55% were seen once. Clones ranked in the top ten supply 15% to 20% of the sample.

The roughly 42 donors, aged 6 to 90 years, were systemically healthy Caucasian individuals from Russia. Approximately 10 milliliters of peripheral blood were collected from each donor into EDTA-treated Vacutainer tubes. PBMCs were isolated by Ficoll-Paque density-gradient centrifugation, with at least 6 million obtained per sample. Total RNA, at least 5.5 micrograms per sample, was extracted from PBMCs with Trizol reagent. For every donor, an aliquot of PBMCs went through flow cytometry to measure the percentages of naive CD45RAhigh/CD27high T cells. V drops 3 bases and J drops 8 bases, leaving 12 bases in between. Its CDR3 holds 12 amino acids, cysteine through phenylalanine. The only DNA kept is the CDR3, 36 bases in frame from the first base. Per the germline V gene (reference sequence), DFQATT is the CDR1 and SNEGSKA is the CDR2. Findings and caveats that apply to the study as a whole: A strong correlation was found between observed TCR beta diversity and the percentage of naive T cells measured by flow cytometry. Because profiling used bulk unsorted PBMCs, naive and antigen-experienced compartments could not be compared conclusively. As age increased, observed TCR beta diversity per million T cells dropped in a roughly linear way, and a significant reduction was already evident by age around 41. Donor CMV infection status was unknown, potentially confounding age-related changes in expanded clonotypes. Estimates of total diversity based on one million sequenced T cells were regarded as lower bounds and as underestimates. Compared with the aged group, the long-lived group had more naive CD4+ T cells, fewer expanded clones and increased TCR diversity, a pattern suggesting age selection.

Rearrangement joined TRBV20-1 to TRBJ2-3; too little of a D gene remains to name it. The sequencing input was blood. This sequence originates from a woman aged 60-75 years in good health. The CDR3 protein sequence reads: CSASVATSTQYF. Read as DNA, the sequence is TGCAGTGCTAGCGTGGCGACAAGTACGCAGTATTTT.